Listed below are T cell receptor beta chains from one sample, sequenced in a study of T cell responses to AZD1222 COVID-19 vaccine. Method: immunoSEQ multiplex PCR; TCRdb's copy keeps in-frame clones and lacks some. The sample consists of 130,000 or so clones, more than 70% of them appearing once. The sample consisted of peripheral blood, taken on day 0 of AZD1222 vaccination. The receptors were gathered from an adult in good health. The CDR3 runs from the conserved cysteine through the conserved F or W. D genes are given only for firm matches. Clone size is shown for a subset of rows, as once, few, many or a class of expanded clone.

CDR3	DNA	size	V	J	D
CASSSSLGLGGYEQYF	TGTGCCAGCAGCTCCTCACTTGGACTAGGCGGCTACGAGCAGTACTTC	-	TRBV7-8	TRBJ2-7	TRBD2
CASSLGARGGTQPQHF	TGTGCCAGCAGTTTGGGGGCCCGGGGAGGGACCCAGCCCCAGCATTTT	-	TRBV28	TRBJ1-5	-
CASSPGAGNSDTQYF	TGTGCCAGCTCACCAGGGGCAGGGAATTCAGATACGCAGTATTTT	-	TRBV18	TRBJ2-3	-
CASSQVNRGQRDGYTF	TGTGCCAGCAGCCAAGTAAACAGGGGGCAGCGTGACGGCTACACCTTC	-	TRBV3-1/TRBV3-2	TRBJ1-2	TRBD1
CASSLSGGRITDTQYF	TGTGCCAGCAGCTTGTCCGGGGGGCGTATCACAGATACGCAGTATTTT	-	TRBV5-6	TRBJ2-3	-
CASSGGDYSSYEQYF	TGCGCCAGCAGTGGGGGGGACTACAGCTCCTACGAGCAGTACTTC	-	TRBV10-2	TRBJ2-7	TRBD2
CASSFPRLGGKENTEAFF	TGTGCCAGCAGCTTCCCCCGGCTCGGGGGGAAGGAGAACACTGAAGCTTTCTTT	-	TRBV7-9	TRBJ1-1	-
CASSDMGLAGETQYF	TGTGCCAGCAGTGACATGGGACTAGCGGGGGAGACCCAGTACTTC	-	TRBV2	TRBJ2-5	TRBD2
CASSQGGRQPQHF	TGTGCCAGCAGCCAAGGTGGGCGGCAGCCCCAGCATTTT	few	TRBV7-9	TRBJ1-5	-
CSASRGNSGNTIYF	TGCAGTGCTAGTCGGGGCAACTCTGGAAACACCATATATTTT	-	TRBV20-1	TRBJ1-3	-
CASSQATKAVYEQFF	TGTGCCAGCAGCCAAGCTACGAAGGCGGTATATGAGCAGTTCTTC	once	TRBV3-1/TRBV3-2	TRBJ2-1	-
CASSRSGRQYHEQFF	TGTGCCAGCAGCCGTAGCGGGAGGCAGTATCATGAGCAGTTCTTC	-	TRBV13	TRBJ2-1	TRBD2
CASSHPGRGHYGYTF	TGTGCCAGCTCTCATCCCGGCAGGGGCCACTATGGCTACACCTTC	-	TRBV18	TRBJ1-2	-
CASSESGVAGYGEQYF	TGCGCCAGCAGTGAGTCCGGGGTAGCGGGGTATGGGGAGCAGTACTTC	-	TRBV10-2	TRBJ2-7	TRBD2
CASSDSCYTF	TGTGCCAGCAGTGACTCGTGCTACACCTTC	-	TRBV6-4	TRBJ1-2	-
CASRDRLVVLTF	TGTGCAAGTCGGGACAGGTTAGTCGTCCTGACTTTC	-	TRBV12-2	TRBJ2-6	-
CASSSLAGDVDTQYF	TGTGCCAGCAGTTCACTAGCGGGAGATGTAGATACGCAGTATTTT	-	TRBV6-5	TRBJ2-3	TRBD2
CAWSNGHYNQPQHF	TGTGCCTGGAGTAACGGACATTACAATCAGCCCCAGCATTTT	-	TRBV30	TRBJ1-5	-
CASSLDRLPGTDTQYF	TGTGCTAGCAGCTTAGATCGGCTACCCGGCACAGATACGCAGTATTTT	once	TRBV7-7	TRBJ2-3	-
CASSRIPMGGSTPSGNTIYF	TGCGCCAGCAGCCGGATCCCGATGGGGGGAAGTACCCCCTCTGGAAACACCATATATTTT	-	TRBV4-1	TRBJ1-3	-
CASNRQGRNTGELFF	TGTGCCAGCAATCGCCAGGGGAGGAACACCGGGGAGCTGTTTTTT	-	TRBV6-5	TRBJ2-2	-
CASSQDFTGGGYGYTF	TGCGCCAGCAGCCAAGATTTCACAGGGGGCGGCTATGGCTACACCTTC	-	TRBV4-3	TRBJ1-2	TRBD1
CASSPRPSANEQFF	TGTGCCAGCTCACCACGGCCTAGCGCTAATGAGCAGTTCTTC	-	TRBV18	TRBJ2-1	-
CASSYRTSTDTQYF	TGTGCCAGCAGTTACCGAACTAGCACAGATACGCAGTATTTT	-	TRBV6-6	TRBJ2-3	-
CASSSLAGGSADTQYF	TGTGCCAGCAGCTCCTTAGCGGGGGGATCGGCAGATACGCAGTATTTT	-	TRBV7-3	TRBJ2-3	TRBD2
CASSPIGAKGYGYTF	TGTGCCAGCAGTCCTATCGGGGCTAAGGGCTATGGCTACACCTTC	-	TRBV27	TRBJ1-2	-
CASSFGPGVQRPQHF	TGTGCCAGCAGTTTCGGGCCCGGGGTCCAGCGGCCCCAGCATTTT	-	TRBV28	TRBJ1-5	-
CASRPETGTANTEAFF	TGTGCCAGCAGGCCCGAGACCGGGACAGCTAACACTGAAGCTTTCTTT	-	TRBV28	TRBJ1-1	TRBD1
CASSVGLAGRLDTQYF	TGTGCCAGTAGTGTCGGACTAGCGGGAAGATTAGATACGCAGTATTTT	once	TRBV19	TRBJ2-3	TRBD2
CASSFRQGGTDTQYF	TGCGCCAGCAGCTTCCGACAGGGGGGGACAGATACGCAGTATTTT	once	TRBV5-1	TRBJ2-3	TRBD1
CASSLGRGAGRITEAFF	TGCGCCAGCAGCTTGGGCCGGGGCGCAGGGAGAATCACTGAAGCTTTCTTT	-	TRBV5-1	TRBJ1-1	-
CASSSTGGSYNEQFF	TGTGCCAGCAGCTCCACAGGGGGCTCCTACAATGAGCAGTTCTTC	-	TRBV11-2	TRBJ2-1	TRBD1
CASKTSGRSDTQYF	TGTGCCAGCAAGACTAGCGGGAGGTCAGATACGCAGTATTTT	-	TRBV27	TRBJ2-3	TRBD2
CASSYGQGAGGYTF	TGTGCCAGCAGTTACGGACAGGGGGCTGGAGGCTACACCTTC	-	TRBV6-2/TRBV6-3	TRBJ1-2	TRBD1
CASSEYDAGNYGYTF	TGTGCCAGCAGTGAATATGACGCGGGGAACTATGGCTACACCTTC	-	TRBV25-1	TRBJ1-2	-
CASSQGEGAGGRTGELFF	TGCGCCAGCAGCCAAGGAGAAGGAGCGGGGGGGCGCACCGGGGAGCTGTTTTTT	-	TRBV4-3	TRBJ2-2	TRBD2
CASSLPGQGPYNEQFF	TGTGCCAGCTCACTACCGGGACAGGGGCCCTACAATGAGCAGTTCTTC	-	TRBV18	TRBJ2-1	TRBD1
CASSYGTDLRYTF	TGTGCCAGTAGTTACGGGACAGACCTTCGCTACACCTTC	once	TRBV19	TRBJ1-2	TRBD1
CASSQEWGGNTEAFF	TGTGCCAGCAGCCAAGAGTGGGGAGGGAACACTGAAGCTTTCTTT	few	TRBV3-1/TRBV3-2	TRBJ1-1	-
CASSQDTGDYNEQFF	TGTGCCAGCAGCCAAGATACAGGGGACTACAATGAGCAGTTCTTC	-	TRBV3-1/TRBV3-2	TRBJ2-1	TRBD1
CASSPTSGPNTEAFF	TGTGCCAGCAGCCCGACGTCCGGGCCGAACACTGAAGCTTTCTTT	-	TRBV9	TRBJ1-1	-
CASSLTGSITEAFF	TGTGCCAGCAGCTTGACAGGGTCGATCACTGAAGCTTTCTTT	-	TRBV7-2	TRBJ1-1	TRBD1
CSASLGGPNFGNTQYF	TGCAGTGCTAGTCTCGGGGGCCCGAACTTCGGGAATACGCAGTATTTT	-	TRBV20-1	TRBJ2-3	-
CASSRPRGAAEAFF	TGTGCCAGCAGCCGTCCCCGGGGGGCCGCTGAAGCTTTCTTT	-	TRBV28	TRBJ1-1	-